This TCR beta chain was recovered during a study of CD8+ T cells in alopecia areata. Trimming removed 7 bases from V and 0 bases from J, with 16 bases in between. Germline assignment: CDR1 SEHNR and CDR2 FQNEAQ (reference sequence). The CDR3 runs to 15 residues. Extraction of RNA preceded its reverse transcription into cDNA, which served as the sequencing template. Measured with immunoSEQ multiplex PCR; TCRdb has only the in-frame clones, and not every one. The sample comprises 150,000 to 200,000 clones, roughly 70% of which are singletons, and about 10% rests with the top ten. V gene TRBV7-9 combines with J gene TRBJ2-7; TRBD2 is a possible D gene (6 bases). This sequence was found in a human donor with alopecia areata. The specimen was CD8+ T cells sorted from blood, collected at week 0. The CDR3 region is CASTAEGRPSYEQYF. CDR3 in DNA: TGTGCCAGCACCGCGGAGGGGCGGCCCTCCTACGAGCAGTACTTC.